The 8 T cell receptor beta chains presented below share a single source sample, sequenced in a study of blood T cell repertoires in COVID-19. Profiled with immunoSEQ multiplex PCR; TCRdb holds only in-frame clones, not every one. The sample yields 150,000 to 250,000 clones, roughly 87% seen once. Sequencing was done on a sample of PBMCs or T cells enriched from blood (not recorded which). The receptors come from a woman aged 25 to 39 who had recovered from COVID-19.

The chain recombines TRBV7-9 with TRBJ2-3, with TRBD2 identical over 7 bases. CDR1 and CDR2 from the germline V gene are SEHNR and FQNEAQ (reference sequence). V shed 5 bases, J shed 0 bases, and the junction held 5 bases outside the gene matches. The CDR3 runs 15 residues. CDR3 sequence (DNA): TGTGCCAGCAGCCCTCTGGGGGGGAGCACAGATACGCAGTATTTT. This codes for CASSPLGGSTDTQYF.

The V call is TRBV5-1, the J call TRBJ2-2; 10 bases agree with TRBD2. CDR1 SGHRS and CDR2 YFSETQ come from the germline V gene. The CDR3 is 17 amino acids. With V trimmed by 3 bases and J by 5 bases, 10 bases remained unmatched. The CDR3 protein is CASSSALAGVQTGELFF. As DNA, the CDR3 is TGCGCCAGCAGCTCCGCCCTAGCGGGAGTTCAAACCGGGGAGCTGTTTTTT.

The genes are TRBV30 and TRBJ1-5, with D unresolved. The germline gives CDR1 GTSNPN, CDR2 SVGIG (reference sequence). Between the trimmed V and J ends, which lost 4 bases and 9 bases, there was a span of 10 bases. This CDR3 is built from 11 residues. This chain's CDR3 is CAWKLEGPQHF. The CDR3 bases are TGTGCCTGGAAGCTCGAGGGGCCCCAGCATTTT.

The chain uses TRBV2 and TRBJ2-6, with 7 bases aligning to TRBD1. The CDR3 has 13 amino acids. Looked up from germline, CDR1 is SNHLY and CDR2 is FYNNEI. The V and J ends lost 5 bases and 7 bases, in that order; junction bases with no gene match: 2. The CDR3 DNA is TGTGCCAGCAGTTACAGGGGTGCCAACGTCCTGACTTTC. As protein: CASSYRGANVLTF.

This chain links TRBV11-2 with TRBJ2-1; a possible D gene is TRBD1 (6 bases). The V end lost 1 base, the J end lost 6 bases, and 16 bases lay between the germline ends. The V gene's germline CDR1 is SGHAT and CDR2 FQNNGV. The CDR3 loop spans 16 amino acids. The CDR3 DNA reads as TGTGCCAGCAGCTTAGGGGGGCTTGGCTTGGGCAATGAGCAGTTCTTC. Translated: CASSLGGLGLGNEQFF. Filled out from reference TRBV11-2 and TRBJ2-1, the complete variable domain reads EAGVAQSPRYKIIEKRQSVAFWCNPISGHATLYWYQQILGQGPKLLIQFQNNGVVDDSQLPKDRFSAERLKGVDSTLKIQPAKLEDSAVYLCASSLGGLGLGNEQFFGPGTRLTVL.

As regards this clone: The sample holds other DNA sequences that translate to the same CDR3. The V and J genes are TRBV19 and TRBJ1-5; 8 nucleotides line up with TRBD1. V gave up 3 bases and J gave up 4 bases; unmatched junction bases: 5. Germline V gives CDR1 LNHDA, CDR2 SQIVND (reference sequence). This CDR3 is built from 15 residues. The chain's CDR3 is CASSISGTGNQPQHF. The CDR3 DNA sequence: TGTGCCAGTAGTATCAGCGGGACAGGAAATCAGCCCCAGCATTTT.

The genes are TRBV2 and TRBJ2-3; TRBD1 matches at 9 bases. Germline loops: CDR1 SNHLY, CDR2 FYNNEI. The V gene end was trimmed by 7 bases and the J gene end by 3 bases; junction bases not matched to a gene: 5. The CDR3 runs to 14 residues. CDR3 nucleotide sequence: TGTGCCAGCACCCTGGACAGGGGAACAGATACGCAGTATTTT. Translated, it gives CASTLDRGTDTQYF.

The table lists this clone with a few counts. This chain joins TRBV4-3 and TRBJ1-3; D may be TRBD1 (5 bases). The CDR3 is made up of 15 amino acids. V dropped 0 bases and J dropped 7 bases, with 13 bases sitting between them. The germline gives CDR1 LGHNA, CDR2 YSLEER. The CDR3 spells CASSQDSVQGNTIYF. The CDR3 nucleotides are TGCGCCAGCAGCCAAGATAGTGTTCAGGGCAACACCATATATTTT.